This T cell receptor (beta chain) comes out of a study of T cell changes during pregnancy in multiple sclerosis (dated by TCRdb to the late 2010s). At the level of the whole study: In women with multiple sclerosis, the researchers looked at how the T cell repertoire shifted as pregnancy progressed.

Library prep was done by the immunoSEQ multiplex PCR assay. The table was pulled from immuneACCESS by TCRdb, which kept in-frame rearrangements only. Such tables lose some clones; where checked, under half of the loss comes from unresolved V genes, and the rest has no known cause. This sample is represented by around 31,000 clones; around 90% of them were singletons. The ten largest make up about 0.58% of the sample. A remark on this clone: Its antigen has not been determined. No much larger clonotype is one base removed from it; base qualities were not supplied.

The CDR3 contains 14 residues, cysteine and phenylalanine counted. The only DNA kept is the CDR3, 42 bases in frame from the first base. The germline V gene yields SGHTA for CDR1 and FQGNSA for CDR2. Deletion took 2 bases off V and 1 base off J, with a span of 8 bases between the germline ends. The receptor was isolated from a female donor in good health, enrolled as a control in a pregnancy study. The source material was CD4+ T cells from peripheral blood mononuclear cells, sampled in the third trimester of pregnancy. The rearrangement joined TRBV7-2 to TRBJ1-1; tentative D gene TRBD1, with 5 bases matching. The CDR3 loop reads CASSLQGSNTEAFF. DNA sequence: TGTGCCAGCAGCTTACAGGGTTCGAACACTGAAGCTTTCTTT.